The clone carrying this TCR beta chain was recorded a few times. Antigen specificity is unknown. This record comes from a study of STAT5B mutations in CD4+ large granular lymphocyte leukemia. Study context: The CDR3 'QG' motif was associated with a particular HLA allele among healthy donors. General study results and limits: TRBV06-family usage was enriched in top patient clones (8/27) versus controls (2/35). Without putative leukemic clones, patient CD4-sorted repertoires remained more clonal than healthy CD4+ repertoires.

V gave up 2 bases and J gave up 2 bases, with 14 bases separating them. CDR3 length: 16 residues. Per germline, CDR1 SGHVS and CDR2 FQNEAQ. The survey-level immunoSEQ assay was used. Here immunoSEQ multiplex PCR was the method, and the copy in TCRdb shows in-frame clones only, minus some. The repertoire consists of 24,000 or so clones, with 74% occurring once and the leading ten covering over 9%. The TCR was taken from a human donor in good health. The rearrangement links TRBV7-8 to TRBJ2-3; D perhaps matches TRBD2 (6 bases). The sequencing sample was made of CD4+ T cells from blood buffy coats. The CDR3 DNA reads TGTGCCAGCAGCTTAAAAGACCCGGGACTCACAGATACGCAGTATTTT. This encodes CASSLKDPGLTDTQYF.